The T cell receptor beta chain described here comes from a study of blood T cell repertoires in COVID-19. Germline CDR1 and CDR2: MNHEY and SVGEGT. V lost 6 bases, J lost 3 bases, and 11 bases stayed unmatched. CDR3 length equals 16 residues. Measured with immunoSEQ multiplex PCR; TCRdb has only the in-frame clones, and not every one. Among about 140,000 clones listed, roughly 90% were seen once. This TCR derives from a man aged 45-65 years with active or convalescent COVID-19. Sequenced sample: peripheral blood. The chain joins TRBV6-2 or TRBV6-3 to TRBJ2-7; 10 bases agree with TRBD2. CDR3 nucleotides: TGTGCCAGCAGCCGGGAGCCGGGACTAGCGTACTACGAGCAGTACTTC. Translated, it gives CASSREPGLAYYEQYF.